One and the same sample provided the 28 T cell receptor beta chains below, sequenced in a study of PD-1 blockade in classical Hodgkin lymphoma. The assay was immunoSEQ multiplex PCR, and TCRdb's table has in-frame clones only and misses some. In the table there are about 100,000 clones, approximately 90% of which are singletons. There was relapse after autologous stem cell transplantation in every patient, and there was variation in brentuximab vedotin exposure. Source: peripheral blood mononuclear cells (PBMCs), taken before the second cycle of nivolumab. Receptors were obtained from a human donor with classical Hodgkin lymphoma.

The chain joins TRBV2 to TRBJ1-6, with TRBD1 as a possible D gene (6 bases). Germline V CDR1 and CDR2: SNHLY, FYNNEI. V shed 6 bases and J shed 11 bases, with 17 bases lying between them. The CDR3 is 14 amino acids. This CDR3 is CASSETGGGAPLHF. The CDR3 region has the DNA TGTGCCAGCAGCGAGACAGGTGGGGGGGCACCCCTCCACTTT.

The CDR3 DNA is TGTGCCAGCAGCGTAGCAGGGCATACTCCTTCACCCCTCCACTTT. Translating it yields CASSVAGHTPSPLHF. The J gene is TRBJ1-6, the V gene TRBV9, with D tentatively TRBD1 (5 bases). This CDR3 has 15 amino acids. CDR1 is SGDLS, CDR2 YYNGEE, per germline. V lost 0 bases, J lost 9 bases, and 13 bases lay in between.

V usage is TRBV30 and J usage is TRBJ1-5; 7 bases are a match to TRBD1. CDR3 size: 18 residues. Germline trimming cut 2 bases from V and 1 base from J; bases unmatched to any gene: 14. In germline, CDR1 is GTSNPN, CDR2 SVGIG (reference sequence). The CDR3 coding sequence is TGTGCCTGGAGTCCGCGACAGGGAAATATAGGAAGCAATCAGCCCCAGCATTTT. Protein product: CAWSPRQGNIGSNQPQHF. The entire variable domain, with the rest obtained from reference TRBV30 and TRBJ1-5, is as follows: SQTIHQWPATLVQPVGSPLSLECTVEGTSNPNLYWYRQAAGRGLQLLFYSVGIGQISSEVPQNLSASRPQDRQFILSSKKLLLSDSGFYLCAWSPRQGNIGSNQPQHFGDGTRLSIL.

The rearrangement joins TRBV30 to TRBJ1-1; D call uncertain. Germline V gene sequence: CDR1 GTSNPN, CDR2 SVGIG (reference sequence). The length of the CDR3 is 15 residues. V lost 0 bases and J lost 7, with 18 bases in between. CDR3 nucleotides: TGTGCCTGGAGTGTACCTAGAGTAGGAGCCTTTGAAGCTTTCTTT. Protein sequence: CAWSVPRVGAFEAFF. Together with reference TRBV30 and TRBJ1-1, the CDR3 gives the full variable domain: SQTIHQWPATLVQPVGSPLSLECTVEGTSNPNLYWYRQAAGRGLQLLFYSVGIGQISSEVPQNLSASRPQDRQFILSSKKLLLSDSGFYLCAWSVPRVGAFEAFFGQGTRLTVV.

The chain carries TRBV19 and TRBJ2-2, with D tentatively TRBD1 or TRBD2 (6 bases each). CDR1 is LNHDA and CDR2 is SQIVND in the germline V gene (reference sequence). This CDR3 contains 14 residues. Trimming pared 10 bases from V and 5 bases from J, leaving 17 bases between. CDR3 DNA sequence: TGTGCCACTGAGCCGGGGGCCGGGACCGGGGAGCTGTTTTTT. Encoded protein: CATEPGAGTGELFF.

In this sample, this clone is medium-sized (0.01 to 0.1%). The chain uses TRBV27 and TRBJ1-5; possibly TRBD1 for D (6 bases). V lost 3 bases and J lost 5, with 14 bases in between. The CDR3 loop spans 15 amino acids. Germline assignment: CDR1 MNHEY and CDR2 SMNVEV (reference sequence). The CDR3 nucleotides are TGTGCCAGCAGTTTGGCCGGACAGACCTATCAGCCCCAGCATTTT. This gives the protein CASSLAGQTYQPQHF.

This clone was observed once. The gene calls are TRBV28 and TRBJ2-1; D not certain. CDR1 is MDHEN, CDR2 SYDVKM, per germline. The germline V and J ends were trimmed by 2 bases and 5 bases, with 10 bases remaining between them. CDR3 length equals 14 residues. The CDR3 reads CASSLLTAHNEQFF. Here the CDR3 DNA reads TGTGCCAGCAGTTTACTGACTGCCCACAATGAGCAGTTCTTC.

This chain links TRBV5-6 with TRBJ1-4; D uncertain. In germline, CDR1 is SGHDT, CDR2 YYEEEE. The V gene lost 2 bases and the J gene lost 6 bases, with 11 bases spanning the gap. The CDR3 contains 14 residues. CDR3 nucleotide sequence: TGTGCCAGCAGCTTTGGGCCCTGGGATGAAAAACTGTTTTTT. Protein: CASSFGPWDEKLFF.

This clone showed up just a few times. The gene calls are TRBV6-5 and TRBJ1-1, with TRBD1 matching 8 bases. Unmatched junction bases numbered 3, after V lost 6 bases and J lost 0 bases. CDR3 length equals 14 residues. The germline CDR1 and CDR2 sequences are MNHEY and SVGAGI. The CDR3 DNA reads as TGTGCCAGCAGAGGACAGGGCATGAACACTGAAGCTTTCTTT. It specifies CASRGQGMNTEAFF.

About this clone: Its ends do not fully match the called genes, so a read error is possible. This CDR3 reads CASSLGLAGTDTQYF. CDR3 nucleotide sequence: TGTGCCAGCAGTTTGGGACTAGCGGGGACAGATACGCAGTATTTT. The V call is TRBV5-5, the J call TRBJ2-3; TRBD2 matches 13 bases. The germline CDR1 and CDR2 sequences are SGHKS and YYEKEE (reference sequence). The CDR3 is 15 amino acids.

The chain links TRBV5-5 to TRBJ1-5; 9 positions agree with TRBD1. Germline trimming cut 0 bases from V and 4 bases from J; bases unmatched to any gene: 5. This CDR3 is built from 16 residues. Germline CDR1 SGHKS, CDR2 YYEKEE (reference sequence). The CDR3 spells CASSLGVGTGNQPQHF. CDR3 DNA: TGTGCCAGCAGCTTGGGGGTCGGGACAGGGAATCAGCCCCAGCATTTT.

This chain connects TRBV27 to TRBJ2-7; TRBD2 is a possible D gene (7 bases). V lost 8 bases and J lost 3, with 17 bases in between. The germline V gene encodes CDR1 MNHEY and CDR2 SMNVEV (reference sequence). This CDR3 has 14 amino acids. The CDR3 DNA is TGTGCCAGCGCCATAGGGGGGGTTATCTACGAGCAGTACTTC. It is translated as CASAIGGVIYEQYF.

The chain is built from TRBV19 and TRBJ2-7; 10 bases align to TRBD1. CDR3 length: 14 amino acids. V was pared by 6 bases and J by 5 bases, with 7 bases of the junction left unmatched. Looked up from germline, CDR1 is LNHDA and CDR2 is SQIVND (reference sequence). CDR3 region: CASRDRGGGDEQYF. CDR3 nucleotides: TGTGCCAGTAGGGACAGGGGGGGCGGTGACGAGCAGTACTTC.

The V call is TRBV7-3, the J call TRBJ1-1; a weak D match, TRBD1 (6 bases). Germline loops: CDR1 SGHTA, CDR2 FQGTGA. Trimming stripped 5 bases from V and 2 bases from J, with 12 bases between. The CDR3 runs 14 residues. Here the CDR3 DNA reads TGTGCCAGCAGCCAAACCAGGGGAAACACTGAAGCTTTCTTT. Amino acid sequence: CASSQTRGNTEAFF.

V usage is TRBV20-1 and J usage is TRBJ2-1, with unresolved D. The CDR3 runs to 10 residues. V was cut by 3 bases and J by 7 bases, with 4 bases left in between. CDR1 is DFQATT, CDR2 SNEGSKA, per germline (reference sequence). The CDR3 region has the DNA TGCAGTGCTAGCTCTAATGAGCAGTTCTTC. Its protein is CSASSNEQFF.

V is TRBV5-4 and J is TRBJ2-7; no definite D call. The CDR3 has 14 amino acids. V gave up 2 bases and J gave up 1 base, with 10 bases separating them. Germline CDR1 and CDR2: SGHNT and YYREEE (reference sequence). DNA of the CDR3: TGTGCCAGCAGCTTCGCATTAGCATCCTACGAGCAGTACTTC. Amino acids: CASSFALASYEQYF.

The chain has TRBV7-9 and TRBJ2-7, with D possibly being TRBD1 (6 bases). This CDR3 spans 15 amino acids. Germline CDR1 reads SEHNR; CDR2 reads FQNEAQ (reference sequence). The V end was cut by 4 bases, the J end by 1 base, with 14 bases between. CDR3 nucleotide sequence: TGTGCCAGCAGCTCGTATACGGACAGATCCTACGAGCAGTACTTC. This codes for CASSSYTDRSYEQYF.

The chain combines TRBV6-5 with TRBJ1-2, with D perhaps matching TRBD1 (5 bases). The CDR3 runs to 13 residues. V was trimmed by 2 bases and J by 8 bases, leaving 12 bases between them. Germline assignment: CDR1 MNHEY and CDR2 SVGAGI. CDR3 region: CASSYGPTVGYTF. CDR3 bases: TGTGCCAGCAGTTACGGCCCGACAGTGGGCTACACCTTC.

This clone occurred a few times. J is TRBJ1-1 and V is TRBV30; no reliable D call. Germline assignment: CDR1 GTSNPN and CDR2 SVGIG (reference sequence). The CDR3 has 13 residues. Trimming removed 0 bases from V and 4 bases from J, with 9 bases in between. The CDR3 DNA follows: TGTGCCTGGAGTGTAGGATTCGCCACTGAAGCTTTCTTT. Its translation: CAWSVGFATEAFF.

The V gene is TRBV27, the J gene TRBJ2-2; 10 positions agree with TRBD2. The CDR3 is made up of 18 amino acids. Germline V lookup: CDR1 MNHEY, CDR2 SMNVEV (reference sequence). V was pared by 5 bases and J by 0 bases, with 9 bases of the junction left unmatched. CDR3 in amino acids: CASSIISGGPTNTGELFF. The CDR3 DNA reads TGTGCCAGCAGTATTATTAGCGGGGGGCCGACGAACACCGGGGAGCTGTTTTTT.

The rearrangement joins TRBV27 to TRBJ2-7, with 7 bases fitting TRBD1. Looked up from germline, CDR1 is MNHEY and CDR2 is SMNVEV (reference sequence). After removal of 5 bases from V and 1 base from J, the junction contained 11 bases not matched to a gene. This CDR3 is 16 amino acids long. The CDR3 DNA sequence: TGTGCCAGCAGTGCGACGACAGGGCGGCGGTCCTACGAGCAGTACTTC. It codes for CASSATTGRRSYEQYF.

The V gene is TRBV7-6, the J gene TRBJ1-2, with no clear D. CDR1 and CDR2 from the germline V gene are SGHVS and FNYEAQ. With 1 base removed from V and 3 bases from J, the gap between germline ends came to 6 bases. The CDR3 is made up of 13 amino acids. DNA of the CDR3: TGTGCCAGCAGCTTAGGTCCGGACTATGGCTACACCTTC. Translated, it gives CASSLGPDYGYTF. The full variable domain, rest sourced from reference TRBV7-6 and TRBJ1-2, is GAGVSQSPRYKVTKRGQDVALRCDPISGHVSLYWYRQALGQGPEFLTYFNYEAQQDKSGLPNDRFSAERPEGSISTLTIQRTEQRDSAMYRCASSLGPDYGYTFGSGTRLTVV.

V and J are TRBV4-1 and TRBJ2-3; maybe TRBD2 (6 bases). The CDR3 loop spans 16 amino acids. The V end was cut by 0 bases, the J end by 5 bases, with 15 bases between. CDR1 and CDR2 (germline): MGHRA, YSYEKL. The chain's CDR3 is CASSQDHGGWGDTQYF. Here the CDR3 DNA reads TGCGCCAGCAGCCAAGACCATGGGGGGTGGGGAGATACGCAGTATTTT.

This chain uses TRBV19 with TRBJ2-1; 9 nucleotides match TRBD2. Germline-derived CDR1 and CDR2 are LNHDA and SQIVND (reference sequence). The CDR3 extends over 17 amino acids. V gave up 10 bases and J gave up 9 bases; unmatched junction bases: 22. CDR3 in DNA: TGTGCCACTAAAACACTTTGGGTGGCGGGGGGGCGAAGTGAGCAGTTCTTC. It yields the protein CATKTLWVAGGRSEQFF. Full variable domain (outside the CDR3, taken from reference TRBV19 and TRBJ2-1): DGGITQSPKYLFRKEGQNVTLSCEQNLNHDAMYWYRQDPGQGLRLIYYSQIVNDFQKGDIAEGYSVSREKKESFPLTVTSAQKNPTAFYLCATKTLWVAGGRSEQFFGPGTRLTVL.

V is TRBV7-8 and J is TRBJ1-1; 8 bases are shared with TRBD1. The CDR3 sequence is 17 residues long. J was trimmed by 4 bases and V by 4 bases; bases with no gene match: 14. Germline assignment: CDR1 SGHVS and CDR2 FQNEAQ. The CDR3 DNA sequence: TGTGCCAGCAGCTCGGGACAGGTGATAGTGATAGGCACTGAAGCTTTCTTT. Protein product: CASSSGQVIVIGTEAFF. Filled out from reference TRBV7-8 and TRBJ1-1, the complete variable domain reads GAGVSQSPRYKVAKRGQDVALRCDPISGHVSLFWYQQALGQGPEFLTYFQNEAQLDKSGLPSDRFFAERPEGSVSTLKIQRTQQEDSAVYLCASSSGQVIVIGTEAFFGQGTRLTVV.

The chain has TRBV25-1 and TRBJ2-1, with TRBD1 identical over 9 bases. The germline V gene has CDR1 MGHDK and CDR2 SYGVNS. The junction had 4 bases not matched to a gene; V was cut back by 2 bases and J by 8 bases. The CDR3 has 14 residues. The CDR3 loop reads CASSEPGQGHEQFF. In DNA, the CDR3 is TGTGCCAGCAGTGAACCCGGACAGGGGCATGAGCAGTTCTTC.

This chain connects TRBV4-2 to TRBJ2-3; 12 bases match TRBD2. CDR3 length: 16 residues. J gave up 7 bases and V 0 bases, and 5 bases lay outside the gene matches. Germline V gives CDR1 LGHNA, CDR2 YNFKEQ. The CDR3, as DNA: TGTGCCAGCAGCCAAGAGACTAGCGGGGGAGAAAATACGCAGTATTTT. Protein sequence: CASSQETSGGENTQYF.

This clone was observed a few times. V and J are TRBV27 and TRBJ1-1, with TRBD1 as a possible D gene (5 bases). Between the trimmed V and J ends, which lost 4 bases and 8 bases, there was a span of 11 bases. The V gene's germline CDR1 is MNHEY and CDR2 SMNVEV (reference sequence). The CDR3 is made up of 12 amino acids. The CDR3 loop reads CASSSSGDEAFF. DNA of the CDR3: TGTGCCAGCAGTTCCAGCGGGGACGAAGCTTTCTTT.